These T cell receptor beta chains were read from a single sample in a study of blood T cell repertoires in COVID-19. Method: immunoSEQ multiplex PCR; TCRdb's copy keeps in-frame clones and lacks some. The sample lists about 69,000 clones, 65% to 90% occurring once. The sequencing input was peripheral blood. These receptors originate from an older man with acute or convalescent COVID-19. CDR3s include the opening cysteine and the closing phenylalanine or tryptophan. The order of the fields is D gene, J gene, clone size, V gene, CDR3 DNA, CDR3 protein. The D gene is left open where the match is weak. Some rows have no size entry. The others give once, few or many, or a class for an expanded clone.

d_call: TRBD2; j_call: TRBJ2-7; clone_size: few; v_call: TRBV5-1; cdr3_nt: TGCGCCAGCAGGGCCGGGACTAGCGGGACCTACGAGCAGTACTTC; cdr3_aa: CASRAGTSGTYEQYF
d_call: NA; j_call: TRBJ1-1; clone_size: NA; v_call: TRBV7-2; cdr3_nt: TGTGCCAGCAGCTTAGTGCGGGGGGCTATGACTGAAGCTTTCTTT; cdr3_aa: CASSLVRGAMTEAFF
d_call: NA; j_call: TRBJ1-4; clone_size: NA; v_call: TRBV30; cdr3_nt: TGTGCCTGGAGTTATCGAACTAATGAAAAACTGTTTTTT; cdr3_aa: CAWSYRTNEKLFF
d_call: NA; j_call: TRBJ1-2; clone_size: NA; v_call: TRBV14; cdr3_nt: TGTGCCAGCAGCCCGAGGTTGGTGATAAGCTATGGCTACACCTTC; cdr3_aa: CASSPRLVISYGYTF
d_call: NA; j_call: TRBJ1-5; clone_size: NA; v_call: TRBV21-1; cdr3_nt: TGTGCCAGCATCCAGAAGAAGGGCGCCACGGGACAGGGTAACCAGCCCCAGCATTTT; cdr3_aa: CASIQKKGATGQGNQPQHF
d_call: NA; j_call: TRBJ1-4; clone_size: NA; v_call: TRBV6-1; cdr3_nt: TGTGCCAGCAGTGAAGCGGGGACATATGAAAAACTGTTTTTT; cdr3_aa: CASSEAGTYEKLFF
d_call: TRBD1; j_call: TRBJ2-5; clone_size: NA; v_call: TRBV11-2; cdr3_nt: TGTGCCAGCAGCCCCGTACGGACAGGCCGAGGGGAGACCCAGTACTTC; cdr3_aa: CASSPVRTGRGETQYF
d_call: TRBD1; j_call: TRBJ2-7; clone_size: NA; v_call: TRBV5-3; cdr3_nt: TGTGCCAGAAGCTTAGGGCGCCGGGACAGTCCCTACGAGCAGTACTTC; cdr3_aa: CARSLGRRDSPYEQYF
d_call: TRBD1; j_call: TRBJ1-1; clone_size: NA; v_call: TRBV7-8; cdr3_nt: TGTGCCAGCAGCCCGCTAACCAGGGGGCGAACTGAAGCTTTCTTT; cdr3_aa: CASSPLTRGRTEAFF
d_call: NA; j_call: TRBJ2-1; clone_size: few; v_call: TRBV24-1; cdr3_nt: TGTGCCACCAGTGATTCCCCCCAGGCTAGCCTGCACAATGAGCAGTTCTTC; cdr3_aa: CATSDSPQASLHNEQFF
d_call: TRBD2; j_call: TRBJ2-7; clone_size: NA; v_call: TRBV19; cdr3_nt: TGTGCCAGTAGTATAGTCGGGACTAGGGCCTCCTACGAGCAGTACTTC; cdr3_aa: CASSIVGTRASYEQYF
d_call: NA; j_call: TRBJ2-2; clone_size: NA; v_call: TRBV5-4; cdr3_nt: TGTGCCAGCAGCACATGGAGGGACACCGGGGAGCTGTTTTTT; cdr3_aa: CASSTWRDTGELFF
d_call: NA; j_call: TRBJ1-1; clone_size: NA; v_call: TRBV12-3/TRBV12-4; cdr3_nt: TGTGCCAGCACTCCAGGAGGGAGGACTGAAGCTTTCTTT; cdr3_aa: CASTPGGRTEAFF
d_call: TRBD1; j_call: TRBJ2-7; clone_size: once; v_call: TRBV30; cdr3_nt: TGTGCCTGGAGTCATCCAACAGGGGCGGGCGAGCAGTACTTC; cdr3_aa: CAWSHPTGAGEQYF
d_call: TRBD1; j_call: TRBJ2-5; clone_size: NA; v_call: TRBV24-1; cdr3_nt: TGTGCCACCGGGGACAGGGGGCAAGAGACCCAGTACTTC; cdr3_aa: CATGDRGQETQYF
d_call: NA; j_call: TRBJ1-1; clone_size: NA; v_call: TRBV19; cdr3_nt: TGTGCCAGCGAATCGATTGGGGGGGACACTGAAGCTTTCTTT; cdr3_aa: CASESIGGDTEAFF
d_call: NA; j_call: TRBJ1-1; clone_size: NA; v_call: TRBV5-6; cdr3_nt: TGTGCCAGCAGCTCCCGACGGAGAGAAGCTTTCTTT; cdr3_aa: CASSSRRREAFF
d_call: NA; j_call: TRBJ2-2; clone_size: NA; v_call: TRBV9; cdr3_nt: TGTGCCAGCAGCCTCTTGAACACCGGGGAGCTGTTTTTT; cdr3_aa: CASSLLNTGELFF
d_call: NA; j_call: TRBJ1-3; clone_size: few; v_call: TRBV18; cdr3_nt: TGTGCCAGCTCACCACCATCAGGGCCCGGAAACACCATATATTTT; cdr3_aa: CASSPPSGPGNTIYF
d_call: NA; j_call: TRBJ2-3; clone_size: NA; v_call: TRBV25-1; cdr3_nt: TGTGCCAGCAGTGCCTCTAGCACAGATACGCAGTATTTT; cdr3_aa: CASSASSTDTQYF
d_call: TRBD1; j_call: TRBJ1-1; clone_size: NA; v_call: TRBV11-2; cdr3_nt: TGTGCCAGCAGCTCGTACAGGGGGAACACTGAAGCTTTCTTT; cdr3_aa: CASSSYRGNTEAFF
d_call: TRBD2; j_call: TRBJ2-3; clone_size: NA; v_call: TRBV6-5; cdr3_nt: TGTGCCAGCAAGGCGGGAGGGCCTTACACAGATACGCAGTATTTT; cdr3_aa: CASKAGGPYTDTQYF
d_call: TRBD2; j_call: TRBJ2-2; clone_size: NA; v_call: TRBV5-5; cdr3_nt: TGTGCCAGCAGCTTGGGGGGAGGGCCGGGGGAGCTGTTTTTT; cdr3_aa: CASSLGGGPGELFF
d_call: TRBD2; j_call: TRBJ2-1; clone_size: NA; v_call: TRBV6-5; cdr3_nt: TGTGCCAGCAGTTACCAACGGGCTAGCGGGAGGCATGAGCAGTTCTTC; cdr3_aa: CASSYQRASGRHEQFF
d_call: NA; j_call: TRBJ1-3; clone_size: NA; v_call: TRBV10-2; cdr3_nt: TGCGCCAGCAGTGAGTCTAGCATACGTGGAAACACCATATATTTT; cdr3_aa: CASSESSIRGNTIYF
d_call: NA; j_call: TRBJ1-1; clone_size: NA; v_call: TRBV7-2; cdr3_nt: TGTGCCAGCAACTTAAGCGCTCAGAACACTGAAGCTTTCTTT; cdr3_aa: CASNLSAQNTEAFF
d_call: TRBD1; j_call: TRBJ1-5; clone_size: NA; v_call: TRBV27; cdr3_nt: TGTGCCAGCAGTTCCCTACAGGGGGCGGGCAATCAGCCCCAGCATTTT; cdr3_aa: CASSSLQGAGNQPQHF
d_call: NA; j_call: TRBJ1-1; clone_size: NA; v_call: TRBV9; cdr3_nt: TGTGCCAGCAGCGTAGGGACGGGAGAAGCTTTCTTT; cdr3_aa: CASSVGTGEAFF